The 29 T cell receptor beta chains reported below all come from one sample, sequenced in a study of shared clonotypes between healthy human individuals. The data were produced by immunoSEQ multiplex PCR, yet TCRdb's version contains in-frame clones alone and is incomplete. The profile shows 730,000 or so clones, roughly 78% of them singletons. Sequences were obtained from memory CD4+ T cells sorted from blood. Subset specified: CD45RA-negative fraction. These TCRs come from a woman aged 30 to 39 in good health.

This clone was detected only once. The chain joins TRBV7-3 to TRBJ1-2; D is unresolved. The V and J ends lost 3 bases and 5 bases respectively, with 7 bases between them. The CDR3 totals 12 residues. Germline CDR1 and CDR2: SGHTA and FQGTGA. The CDR3 reads CASSFQVYGYTF. In nucleotides, the CDR3 is TGTGCCAGCAGCTTCCAGGTTTATGGCTACACCTTC. Full variable domain (remainder filled in from reference TRBV7-3 and TRBJ1-2): GAGVSQTPSNKVTEKGKYVELRCDPISGHTALYWYRQSLGQGPEFLIYFQGTGAADDSGLPNDRFFAVRPEGSVSTLKIQRTERGDSAVYLCASSFQVYGYTFGSGTRLTVV.

This CDR3 reads CAWSDRGRRTNEKLFF. In nucleotides, the CDR3 is TGTGCCTGGAGTGACAGGGGGCGTAGAACTAATGAAAAACTGTTTTTT. This chain joins TRBV30 and TRBJ1-4, with 9 nucleotides matching TRBD1. Trimming removed 1 base from V and 1 base from J; junction bases left unmatched: 4. This CDR3 region has 16 residues. CDR1 and CDR2 from the germline V gene are GTSNPN and SVGIG (reference sequence).

V is TRBV18 and J is TRBJ2-7, with D unresolved. CDR1 KGHSH and CDR2 LQKENI come from the germline V gene. The CDR3 extends over 12 amino acids. The V end lost 3 bases, the J end lost 7 bases, and 10 bases lay between the germline ends. The CDR3 DNA sequence: TGTGCCAGCTCACCCCAGGACGGAGAGCAGTACTTC. It translates to CASSPQDGEQYF.

This chain joins TRBV5-1 and TRBJ2-1; 7 bases agree with TRBD2. The CDR3 spans 15 residues. Germline CDR1 reads SGHRS; CDR2 reads YFSETQ. Losses at the gene ends were 4 bases for V and 8 bases for J; bases not matched to a gene: 12. The CDR3 loop is CASSPGLAVRDEQFF. The CDR3 DNA is TGCGCCAGCAGCCCGGGGCTAGCGGTAAGAGATGAGCAGTTCTTC.

This clone has more than one count but fewer than ten. The chain couples TRBV7-8 to TRBJ2-7, with 8 bases aligning to TRBD1. Trimming at V came to 5 bases and at J to 3 bases, leaving 6 bases not matched to a gene. This CDR3 has 14 residues. The germline V gene encodes CDR1 SGHVS and CDR2 FQNEAQ. DNA of the CDR3: TGTGCCAGCAGCCCCCAGGGGGCAAGCTACGAGCAGTACTTC. Translating it yields CASSPQGASYEQYF.

The V call is TRBV10-3, the J call TRBJ1-2; 11 nucleotides agree with TRBD1. Losses at the gene ends were 1 base for V and 6 bases for J; bases not matched to a gene: 1. There are 14 residues in the CDR3. CDR1 is ENHRY and CDR2 is SYGVKD in the germline V gene. Here the CDR3 reads CAISEWDRGDGYTF. The CDR3, as DNA: TGTGCCATCAGTGAGTGGGACAGGGGGGATGGCTACACCTTC.

The rearrangement joins TRBV5-1 to TRBJ2-3, with 7 bases identical to TRBD2. In germline, CDR1 is SGHRS, CDR2 YFSETQ. V was pared by 0 bases and J by 3 bases, with 7 bases of the junction left unmatched. This CDR3 comprises 16 residues. The CDR3 region is CASSLVAGVGTDTQYF. The CDR3 DNA reads as TGCGCCAGCAGCTTGGTTGCGGGAGTGGGTACAGATACGCAGTATTTT. Combining the CDR3 with reference TRBV5-1 and TRBJ2-3 gives the whole variable domain KAGVTQTPRYLIKTRGQQVTLSCSPISGHRSVSWYQQTPGQGLQFLFEYFSETQRNKGNFPGRFSGRQFSNSRSEMNVSTLELGDSALYLCASSLVAGVGTDTQYFGPGTRLTVL.

The chain joins TRBV7-9 to TRBJ1-2; D not certain. CDR1 and CDR2 (germline): SEHNR, FQNEAQ (reference sequence). This CDR3 is built from 13 residues. Trimming took 2 bases from V and 4 from J, leaving 8 bases between them. The CDR3 DNA is TGTGCCAGCAGCTTAAGTGGACGCTATGGCTACACCTTC. Protein sequence: CASSLSGRYGYTF. The variable domain in full, with the rest retrieved from reference TRBV7-9 and TRBJ1-2, is DTGVSQNPRHKITKRGQNVTFRCDPISEHNRLYWYRQTLGQGPEFLTYFQNEAQLEKSRLLSDRFSAERPKGSFSTLEIQRTEQGDSAMYLCASSLSGRYGYTFGSGTRLTVV.

The chain has TRBV9 and TRBJ2-1; D gene ambiguous. The CDR3 contains 16 residues. V was clipped by 4 bases and J by 0 bases, with 14 bases between them. Per germline, CDR1 SGDLS and CDR2 YYNGEE. CDR3 bases: TGTGCCAGCAGCCCAGGAGATACGGACTCCTACAATGAGCAGTTCTTC. Its translation: CASSPGDTDSYNEQFF.

This clone was counted between two and nine times. The rearrangement links TRBV4-1 to TRBJ2-7, with 10 bases identical to TRBD1. The V segment lost 3 bases and the J segment 0 bases; nucleotides outside the gene matches: 5. Germline V gene sequence: CDR1 MGHRA, CDR2 YSYEKL. CDR3 size: 16 residues. The CDR3: CASSQAGTGVSYEQYF. The CDR3 DNA follows: TGCGCCAGCAGCCAGGCCGGGACAGGGGTCTCCTACGAGCAGTACTTC.

Worth noting for this clone: Different DNA sequences within this sample yield the same CDR3. This chain uses TRBV14 with TRBJ2-5; D is unclear. There are 12 residues in the CDR3. Germline V CDR1 and CDR2: SGHDN, FVKESK. The ends were cut back, 1 base at V and 5 bases at J, with 5 bases in the middle. The CDR3 bases are TGTGCCAGCAGCCAAGTACGGGAGACCCAGTACTTC. Translated, it gives CASSQVRETQYF.

This clone was seen just once. The V gene is TRBV14, the J gene TRBJ1-4; maybe TRBD1 (5 bases). Looked up from germline, CDR1 is SGHDN and CDR2 is FVKESK. The CDR3 is 13 amino acids. V was clipped by 0 bases and J by 10 bases, with 9 bases between them. The CDR3 DNA follows: TGTGCCAGCAGCCAAGATCTCCAGGGAAAACTGTTTTTT. Translation gives CASSQDLQGKLFF.

V and J are TRBV16 and TRBJ1-1; unclear D gene. The CDR3 totals 13 residues. Trimming removed 2 bases from V and 2 bases from J, with 6 bases in between. Germline CDR1 KGHSY, CDR2 FQNENV. The CDR3 sequence is CASSQVTNTEAFF. CDR3 bases: TGTGCCAGCAGCCAAGTGACAAACACTGAAGCTTTCTTT.

The chain has TRBV6-1 and TRBJ1-1; D may be TRBD1 (6 bases). CDR1 is MNHNS and CDR2 is SASEGT in the germline V gene. CDR3 size: 13 residues. V was cut by 10 bases and J by 1 base, with 13 bases left in between. CDR3 nucleotides: TGTGCCACCAAACGGGGGGCGAACACTGAAGCTTTCTTT. Translated: CATKRGANTEAFF.

The chain couples TRBV7-6 to TRBJ1-1; D gene ambiguous. The germline V gene encodes CDR1 SGHVS and CDR2 FNYEAQ. The CDR3 runs to 15 residues. V dropped 5 bases and J dropped 3 bases, with 16 bases sitting between them. The DNA of the CDR3 is TGTGCCAGCAGCGTCCAGAGGGTGCCGGACACTGAAGCTTTCTTT. As protein: CASSVQRVPDTEAFF.

This clone is medium-sized by share. The V and J genes are TRBV15 and TRBJ2-1, with D perhaps TRBD2 (7 bases). Trimming cost V 3 bases and J 2 bases, with 14 bases left between them. Germline values: CDR1 LNHNV, CDR2 YYDKDF (reference sequence). This CDR3 has 16 residues. In DNA, the CDR3 is TGTGCCACCAGCAGGGGAGGGGGACGGACCTACAATGAGCAGTTCTTC. It specifies CATSRGGGRTYNEQFF.

The chain employs TRBV7-3 and TRBJ2-1, with no clear D. Trimming stripped 1 base from V and 5 bases from J, with 9 bases between. The CDR3 is made up of 14 amino acids. Per germline, CDR1 SGHTA and CDR2 FQGTGA. The CDR3 DNA sequence: TGTGCCAGCAGCTTAAGTAGGTCCCACAATGAGCAGTTCTTC. This translates into CASSLSRSHNEQFF.

This rearrangement joins TRBV7-3 to TRBJ2-5; the match to TRBD1 covers 7 bases. The length of the CDR3 is 15 residues. Germline V CDR1 and CDR2: SGHTA, FQGTGA. The junction had 8 bases not matched to a gene; V was cut back by 4 bases and J by 3 bases. The CDR3 DNA reads TGTGCCAGCAGCTCCAGCCCAACAGGGGAAGAGACCCAGTACTTC. It yields the protein CASSSSPTGEETQYF.

This clone showed up just a few times. V gene TRBV19 combines with J gene TRBJ1-4; D is uncertain. V dropped 6 bases and J dropped 1 base, with 15 bases sitting between them. This CDR3 is 16 amino acids long. Germline V gene data show CDR1 as LNHDA and CDR2 as SQIVND (reference sequence). CDR3 DNA sequence: TGTGCCAGTAGCCACGGCCCCCACAGAACTAATGAAAAACTGTTTTTT. This sequence encodes CASSHGPHRTNEKLFF.

This clone was recorded only once. CDR3 nucleotide sequence: TGTGCCATCAGTGAAGAGGAGAGGGAATGGTTCTTC. Translated: CAISEEEREWFF. V usage is TRBV10-3 and J usage is TRBJ2-1, with D maybe TRBD2 (5 bases). The CDR3 covers 12 residues. V dropped 3 bases and J dropped 15 bases, with 15 bases sitting between them. The germline V gene encodes CDR1 ENHRY and CDR2 SYGVKD.

The rearrangement links TRBV28 to TRBJ1-1; weak D call: TRBD1 (5 bases). The germline V and J ends were trimmed by 11 bases and 4 bases, with 14 bases remaining between them. In germline, CDR1 is MDHEN, CDR2 SYDVKM. The CDR3 has 12 residues. DNA of the CDR3: TGTGCCGGGGGGAGGCTTGGCACTGAAGCTTTCTTT. Translated, it gives CAGGRLGTEAFF.

The genes are TRBV5-1 and TRBJ2-1; 10 bases agree with TRBD2. This CDR3 has 16 residues. The trim removed 1 base at V and 0 bases at J, leaving 1 base unmatched. Looked up from germline, CDR1 is SGHRS and CDR2 is YFSETQ. This CDR3 is CASSLPSGSSYNEQFF. The CDR3 DNA sequence: TGCGCCAGCAGCTTGCCTAGCGGGAGCTCCTACAATGAGCAGTTCTTC.

This clone was seen only a few times. This chain joins TRBV6-5 and TRBJ2-3; no firm D call. V was pared by 4 bases and J by 1 base, with 9 bases between. CDR3 length: 14 residues. The germline CDR1 and CDR2 sequences are MNHEY and SVGAGI. The CDR3 coding sequence is TGTGCCAGCAGTTTACGGACCGGCACAGATACGCAGTATTTT. This translates into CASSLRTGTDTQYF.

The chain recombines TRBV4-1 with TRBJ2-1; D tentatively reads TRBD1 or TRBD2 (5 bases each). The V gene lost 1 base and the J gene lost 1 base, with 11 bases spanning the gap. Germline lookup yields CDR1 MGHRA and CDR2 YSYEKL. The CDR3 spans 16 residues. Here the CDR3 DNA reads TGCGCCAGCAGCCAAGCGAGGGGCACTTCCTACAATGAGCAGTTCTTC. Translating gives CASSQARGTSYNEQFF.

The chain combines TRBV7-9 with TRBJ1-5; the D is unclear. CDR3 size: 13 residues. Germline V gene data show CDR1 as SEHNR and CDR2 as FQNEAQ (reference sequence). Trimming removed 2 bases from V and 6 bases from J, with 8 bases in between. Here the CDR3 reads CASSLLSGQPQHF. CDR3 nucleotides: TGTGCCAGCAGCTTACTTTCGGGTCAGCCCCAGCATTTT. Full variable domain (outside the CDR3, taken from reference TRBV7-9 and TRBJ1-5): DTGVSQNPRHKITKRGQNVTFRCDPISEHNRLYWYRQTLGQGPEFLTYFQNEAQLEKSRLLSDRFSAERPKGSFSTLEIQRTEQGDSAMYLCASSLLSGQPQHFGDGTRLSIL.

The rearrangement uses TRBV28 and TRBJ1-2, with 7 bases that match TRBD1. Trimming took 8 bases from V and 4 from J; bases not matched to a gene: 10. The CDR3 contains 14 residues. From germline, CDR1 is MDHEN and CDR2 SYDVKM. The CDR3 loop is CASGAASGGYGYTF. DNA of the CDR3: TGTGCCAGCGGGGCCGCATCAGGGGGCTATGGCTACACCTTC.

Note on this clone: This could be a read error, since a much larger clone is one nucleotide away. This sequence joins TRBV5-1 and TRBJ2-3; D tentatively reads TRBD1 or TRBD2 (5 bases each). CDR3 length: 14 amino acids. Trimming took off 2 bases at V and 2 bases at J, with 9 bases between the two ends. From germline, CDR1 is SGHRS and CDR2 YFSETQ. CDR3 residues: CASSFGALTDTQYF. The CDR3 DNA sequence: TGCGCCAGCAGCTTCGGGGCCCTCACAGATACGCAGTATTTT.

The CDR3 sequence is CASSLFLGTGELFF. CDR3 sequence (DNA): TGTGCCAGCAGCCTCTTTCTGGGGACCGGGGAGCTGTTTTTT. The chain employs TRBV11-2 and TRBJ2-2, with D hard to call. Germline CDR1 reads SGHAT; CDR2 reads FQNNGV. V lost 5 bases and J lost 5, with 12 bases in between. The CDR3 length is 14 residues.

This clone was seen at least ten times. Distinct nucleotide sequences in the sample also encode this CDR3. The V and J genes are TRBV7-3 and TRBJ2-1; TRBD2 aligns across 7 bases. The CDR3 spans 13 residues. Germline loops: CDR1 SGHTA, CDR2 FQGTGA. V lost 1 base and J lost 8; bases outside the gene matches: 2. The CDR3 sequence: CASSLSGSDEQFF. The CDR3 nucleotides are TGTGCCAGCAGCTTAAGCGGGAGCGATGAGCAGTTCTTC.